These 8 T cell receptor beta chains originate from one sample sequenced in a study of shared clonotypes between healthy human individuals. Measured with immunoSEQ multiplex PCR; TCRdb has only the in-frame clones, and not every one. The table has around 1,000,000 clones, about 80% seen once. The material sequenced was memory CD4+ T cells from PBMCs. Subset described: CD45RA-negative fraction. The receptors were gathered from a man aged 18 to 29 in good health. Some clones in this sample may be carry-over from other donors' samples.

The gene calls are TRBV6-1 and TRBJ1-2; a weak D match, TRBD1 (5 bases). Germline V gene sequence: CDR1 MNHNS, CDR2 SASEGT. V was cut by 4 bases and J by 5 bases, with 23 bases left in between. This CDR3 spans 17 amino acids. The CDR3 coding sequence is TGTGCCAGCAGTGGCTCTCCTACCGGGACGCTCCAGTATGGCTACACCTTC. Translated, it gives CASSGSPTGTLQYGYTF.

This clone was picked up a small number of times. The chain uses TRBV19 and TRBJ2-1; the match to TRBD2 covers 12 bases. Germline CDR1 LNHDA, CDR2 SQIVND (reference sequence). The CDR3 runs 16 residues. J was trimmed by 0 bases and V by 5 bases; bases with no gene match: 2. The CDR3 region is CASSGLAGSSYNEQFF. The CDR3 nucleotides are TGTGCCAGTAGTGGACTAGCGGGAAGCTCCTACAATGAGCAGTTCTTC.

The sample holds one count of this clone. The chain has TRBV30 and TRBJ1-2; D might be TRBD1 (5 bases). Trimming cost V 0 bases and J 1 base, with 12 bases left between them. The CDR3 is made up of 15 amino acids. From germline, CDR1 is GTSNPN and CDR2 SVGIG (reference sequence). Here the CDR3 reads CAWSVQAGHNYGYTF. Written as DNA, the CDR3 is TGTGCCTGGAGTGTACAGGCCGGGCATAACTATGGCTACACCTTC.

The chain carries TRBV2 and TRBJ1-2; TRBD1 is a possible D gene (6 bases). The germline CDR1 and CDR2 sequences are SNHLY and FYNNEI. The CDR3 runs to 14 residues. V was trimmed by 7 bases and J by 4 bases, leaving 16 bases between them. The CDR3 DNA reads as TGTGCCAGCACCTTCCTACAGGGCAGCTATGGCTACACCTTC. It encodes CASTFLQGSYGYTF.

This clone has a handful of counts. The chain employs TRBV18 and TRBJ2-5; a weak D match, TRBD2 (5 bases). Germline V CDR1 and CDR2: KGHSH, LQKENI. The germline V and J ends were trimmed by 6 bases and 5 bases, with 19 bases remaining between them. CDR3 length equals 15 residues. The CDR3 region is CASSLPGSRRETQYF. The CDR3 DNA follows: TGTGCCAGCTCCTTACCGGGGAGTCGACGGGAGACCCAGTACTTC.

CDR3 coding DNA: TGCGCCAGCAGCCTGGGACACACGAACACCGGGGAGCTGTTTTTT. It is translated as CASSLGHTNTGELFF. V and J are TRBV5-1 and TRBJ2-2, with a possible D match to TRBD1 (6 bases). The CDR3 runs 15 residues. Germline-derived CDR1 and CDR2 are SGHRS and YFSETQ. V gave up 4 bases and J gave up 0 bases, with 10 bases separating them.

Note on this clone: With a far larger clone one base away, a read error is the likely cause. Here the CDR3 DNA reads TGTGCCAGCAGTTTCCTCCGCTACCCACCCTACGAGCAGTACTTC. Amino acid sequence: CASSFLRYPPYEQYF. J is TRBJ2-7 and V is TRBV7-8; no firm D call. Trimming took 6 bases from V and 2 from J, leaving 17 bases between them. Per germline, CDR1 SGHVS and CDR2 FQNEAQ. The CDR3 contains 15 residues.

This clone was recorded a few times. The chain has TRBV5-6 and TRBJ1-4; 7 positions match TRBD1. The CDR3 sequence is 18 residues long. Germline V gives CDR1 SGHDT, CDR2 YYEEEE. Unmatched junction bases numbered 16, after V lost 2 bases and J lost 6 bases. CDR3 sequence reads: CASSFNTGVPREDEKLFF. As DNA, the CDR3 is TGTGCCAGCAGCTTTAATACAGGGGTCCCAAGGGAGGATGAAAAACTGTTTTTT.